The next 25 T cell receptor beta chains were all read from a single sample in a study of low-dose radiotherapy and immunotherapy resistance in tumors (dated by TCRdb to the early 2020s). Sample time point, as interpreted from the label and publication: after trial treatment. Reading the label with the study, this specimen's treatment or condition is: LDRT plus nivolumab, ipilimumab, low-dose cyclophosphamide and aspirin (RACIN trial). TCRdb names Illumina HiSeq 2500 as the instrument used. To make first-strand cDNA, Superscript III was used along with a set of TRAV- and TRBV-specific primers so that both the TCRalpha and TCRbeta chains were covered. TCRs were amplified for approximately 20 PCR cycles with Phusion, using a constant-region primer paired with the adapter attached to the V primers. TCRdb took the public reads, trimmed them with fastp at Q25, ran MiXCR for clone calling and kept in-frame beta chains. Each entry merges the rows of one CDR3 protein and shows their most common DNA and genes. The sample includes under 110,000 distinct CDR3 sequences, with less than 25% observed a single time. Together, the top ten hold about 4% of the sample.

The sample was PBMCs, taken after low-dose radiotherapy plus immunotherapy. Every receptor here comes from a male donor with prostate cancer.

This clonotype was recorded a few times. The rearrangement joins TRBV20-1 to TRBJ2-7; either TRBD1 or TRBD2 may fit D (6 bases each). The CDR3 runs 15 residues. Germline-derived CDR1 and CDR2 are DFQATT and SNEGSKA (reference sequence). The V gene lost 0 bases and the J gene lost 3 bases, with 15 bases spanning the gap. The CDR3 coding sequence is TGCAGTGCTAGAGATGGAGGGTCAGGGGACTACGAGCAGTACTTC. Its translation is CSARDGGSGDYEQYF.

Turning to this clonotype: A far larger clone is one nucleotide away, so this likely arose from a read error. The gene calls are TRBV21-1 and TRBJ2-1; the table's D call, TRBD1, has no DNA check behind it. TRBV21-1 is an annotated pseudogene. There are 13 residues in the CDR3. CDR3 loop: CASSPETGGEQFF. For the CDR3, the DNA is TGTGCCAGCAGCCCGGAAACGGGGGGCGAGCAGTTCTTC.

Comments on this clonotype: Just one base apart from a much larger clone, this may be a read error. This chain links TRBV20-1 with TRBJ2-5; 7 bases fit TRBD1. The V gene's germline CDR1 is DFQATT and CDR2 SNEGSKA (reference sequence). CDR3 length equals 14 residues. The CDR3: CSARGRGFQETKYF. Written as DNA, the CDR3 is TGCAGTGCTAGGGGCAGGGGGTTCCAAGAGACCAAGTACTTC.

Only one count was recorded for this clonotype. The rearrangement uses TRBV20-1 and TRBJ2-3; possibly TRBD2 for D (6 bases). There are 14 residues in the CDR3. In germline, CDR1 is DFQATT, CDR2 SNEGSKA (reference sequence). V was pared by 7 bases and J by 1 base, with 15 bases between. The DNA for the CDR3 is TGCAGTGGAGCGGAGGGCGGGGGCACAGATACGCAGTATTTT. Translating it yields CSGAEGGGTDTQYF.

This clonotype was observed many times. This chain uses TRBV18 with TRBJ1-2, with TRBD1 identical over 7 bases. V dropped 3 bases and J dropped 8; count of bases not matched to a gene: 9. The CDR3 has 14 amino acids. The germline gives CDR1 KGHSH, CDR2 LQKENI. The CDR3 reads CASSPPTGKGGYTF. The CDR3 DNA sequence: TGTGCCAGCTCACCCCCGACAGGGAAGGGAGGCTACACCTTC.

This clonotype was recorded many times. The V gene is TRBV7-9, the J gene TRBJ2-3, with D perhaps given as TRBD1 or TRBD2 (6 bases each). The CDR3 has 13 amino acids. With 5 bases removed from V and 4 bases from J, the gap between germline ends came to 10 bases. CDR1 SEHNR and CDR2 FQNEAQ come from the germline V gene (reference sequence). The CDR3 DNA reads TGTGCCAGCAGCCCCCGGGGGCCAGATACGCAGTATTTT. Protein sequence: CASSPRGPDTQYF.

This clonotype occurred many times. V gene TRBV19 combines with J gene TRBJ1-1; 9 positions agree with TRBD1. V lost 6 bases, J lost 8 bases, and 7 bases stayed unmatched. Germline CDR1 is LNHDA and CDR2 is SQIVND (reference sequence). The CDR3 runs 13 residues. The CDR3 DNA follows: TGTGCCAGTAGCCGGGACAGGGTTTACGAAGCTTTCTTT. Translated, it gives CASSRDRVYEAFF.

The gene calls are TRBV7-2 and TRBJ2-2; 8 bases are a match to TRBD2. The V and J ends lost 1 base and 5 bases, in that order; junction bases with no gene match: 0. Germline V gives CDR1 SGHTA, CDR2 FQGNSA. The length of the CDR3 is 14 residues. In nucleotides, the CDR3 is TGTGCCAGCAGCTTAGTAGCGGGAACCGGGGAGCTGTTTTTT. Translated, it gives CASSLVAGTGELFF.

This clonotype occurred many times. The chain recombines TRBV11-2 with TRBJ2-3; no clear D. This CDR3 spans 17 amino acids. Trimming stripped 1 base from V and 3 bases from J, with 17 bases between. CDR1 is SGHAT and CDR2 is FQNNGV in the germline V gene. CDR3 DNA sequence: TGTGCCAGCAGCTTAGTGGTTGGGTTTACGAATACAGATACGCAGTATTTT. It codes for CASSLVVGFTNTDTQYF.

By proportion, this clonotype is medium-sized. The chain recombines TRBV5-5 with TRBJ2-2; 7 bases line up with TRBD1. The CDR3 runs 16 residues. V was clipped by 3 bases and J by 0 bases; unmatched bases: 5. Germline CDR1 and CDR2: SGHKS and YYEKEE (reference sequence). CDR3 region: CASSSTGATNTGELFF. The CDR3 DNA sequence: TGTGCCAGCAGCTCCACAGGGGCGACGAACACCGGGGAGCTGTTTTTT.

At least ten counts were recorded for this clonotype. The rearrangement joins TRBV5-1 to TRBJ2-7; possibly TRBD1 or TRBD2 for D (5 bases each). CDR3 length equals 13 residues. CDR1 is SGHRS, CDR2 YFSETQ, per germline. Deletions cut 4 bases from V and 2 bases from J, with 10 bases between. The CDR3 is CASSRDGTYEQYF. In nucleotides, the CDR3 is TGCGCCAGCAGCAGGGACGGCACCTACGAGCAGTACTTC.

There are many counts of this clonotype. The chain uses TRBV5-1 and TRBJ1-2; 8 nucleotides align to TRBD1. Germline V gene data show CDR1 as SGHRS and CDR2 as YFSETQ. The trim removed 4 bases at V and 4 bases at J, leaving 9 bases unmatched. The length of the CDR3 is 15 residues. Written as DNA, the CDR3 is TGCGCCAGCAGCGTCTCCAGGGGGCTGGCCTATGGCTACACCTTC. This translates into CASSVSRGLAYGYTF.

The CDR3 DNA follows: TGTGCCAGCAGCTCCTACCTCTACGAGCAGTACTTC. Amino acids: CASSSYLYEQYF. The chain uses TRBV7-2 and TRBJ2-7; D remains unclear. Trimming took off 4 bases at V and 3 bases at J, with 7 bases between the two ends. Germline loops: CDR1 SGHTA, CDR2 FQGNSA. The CDR3 runs to 12 residues.

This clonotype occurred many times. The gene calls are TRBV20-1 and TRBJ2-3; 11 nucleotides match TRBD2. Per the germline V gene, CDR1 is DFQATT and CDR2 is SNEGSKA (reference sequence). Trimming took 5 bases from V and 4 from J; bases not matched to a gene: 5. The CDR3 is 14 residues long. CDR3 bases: TGCAGTGCTCATACTAGCGGGGGACCAGATACGCAGTATTTT. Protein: CSAHTSGGPDTQYF.

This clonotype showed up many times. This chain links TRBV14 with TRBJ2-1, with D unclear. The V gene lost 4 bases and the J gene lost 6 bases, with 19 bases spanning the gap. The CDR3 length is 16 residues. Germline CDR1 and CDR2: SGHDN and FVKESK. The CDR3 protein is CASSRVFIGIGNEQFF. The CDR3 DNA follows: TGTGCCAGCAGCCGAGTCTTTATAGGAATCGGCAATGAGCAGTTCTTC. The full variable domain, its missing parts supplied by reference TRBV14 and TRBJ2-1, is EAGVTQFPSHSVIEKGQTVTLRCDPISGHDNLYWYRRVMGKEIKFLLHFVKESKQDESGMPNNRFLAERTGGTYSTLKVQPAELEDSGVYFCASSRVFIGIGNEQFFGPGTRLTVL.

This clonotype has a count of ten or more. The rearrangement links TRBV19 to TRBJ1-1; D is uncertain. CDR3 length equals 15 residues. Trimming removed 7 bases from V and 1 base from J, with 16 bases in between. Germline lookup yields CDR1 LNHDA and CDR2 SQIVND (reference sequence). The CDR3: CASKPNGPPNTEAFF. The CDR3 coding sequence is TGTGCCAGTAAACCCAATGGGCCGCCGAACACTGAAGCTTTCTTT. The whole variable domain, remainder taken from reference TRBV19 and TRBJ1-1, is DGGITQSPKYLFRKEGQNVTLSCEQNLNHDAMYWYRQDPGQGLRLIYYSQIVNDFQKGDIAEGYSVSREKKESFPLTVTSAQKNPTAFYLCASKPNGPPNTEAFFGQGTRLTVV.

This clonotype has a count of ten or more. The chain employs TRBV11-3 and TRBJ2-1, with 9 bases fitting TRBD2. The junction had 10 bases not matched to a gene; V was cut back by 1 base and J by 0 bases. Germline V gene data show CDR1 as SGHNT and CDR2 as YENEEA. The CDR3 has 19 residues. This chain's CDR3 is CASSLGGSGGFSSYNEQFF. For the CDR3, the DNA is TGTGCCAGCAGCTTAGGGGGGAGCGGGGGGTTTAGCTCCTACAATGAGCAGTTCTTC.

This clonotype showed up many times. Here the CDR3 reads CASSVRGNEELFF. CDR3 sequence (DNA): TGTGCCAGCAGTGTCAGGGGTAACGAGGAGCTGTTTTTT. This rearrangement joins TRBV25-1 to TRBJ2-2, with D possibly being TRBD1 (6 bases). V shed 4 bases and J shed 10 bases, with 13 bases lying between them. Germline CDR1 is MGHDK and CDR2 is SYGVNS. There are 13 residues in the CDR3.

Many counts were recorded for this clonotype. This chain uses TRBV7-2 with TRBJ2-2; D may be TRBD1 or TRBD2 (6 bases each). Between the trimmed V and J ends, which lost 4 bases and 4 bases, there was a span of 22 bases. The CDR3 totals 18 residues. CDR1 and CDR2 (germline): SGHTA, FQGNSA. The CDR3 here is CASSSLGAGIGVTGELFF. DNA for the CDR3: TGTGCCAGCAGCTCCCTGGGGGCGGGGATTGGGGTCACCGGGGAGCTGTTTTTT.

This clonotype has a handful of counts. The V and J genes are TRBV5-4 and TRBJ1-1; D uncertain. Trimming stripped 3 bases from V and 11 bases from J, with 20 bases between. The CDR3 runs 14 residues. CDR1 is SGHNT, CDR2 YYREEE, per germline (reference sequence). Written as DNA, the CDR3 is TGTGCCAGCAGCTCATACGTGACGGGATCTGTTGCTTTCTTT. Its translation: CASSSYVTGSVAFF.

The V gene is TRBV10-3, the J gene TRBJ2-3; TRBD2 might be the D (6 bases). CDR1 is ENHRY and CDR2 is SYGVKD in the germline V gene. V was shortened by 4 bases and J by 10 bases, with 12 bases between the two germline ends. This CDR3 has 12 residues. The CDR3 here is CAISVDGLSQYF. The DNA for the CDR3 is TGTGCCATCAGTGTTGACGGACTATCGCAGTATTTT.

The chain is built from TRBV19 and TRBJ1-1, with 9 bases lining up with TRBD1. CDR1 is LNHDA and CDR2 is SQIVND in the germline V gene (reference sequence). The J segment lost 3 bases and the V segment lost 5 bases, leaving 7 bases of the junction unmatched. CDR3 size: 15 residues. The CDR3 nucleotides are TGTGCCAGTAGTTGGCCGGGACAGGGACACACTGAAGCTTTCTTT. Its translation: CASSWPGQGHTEAFF.

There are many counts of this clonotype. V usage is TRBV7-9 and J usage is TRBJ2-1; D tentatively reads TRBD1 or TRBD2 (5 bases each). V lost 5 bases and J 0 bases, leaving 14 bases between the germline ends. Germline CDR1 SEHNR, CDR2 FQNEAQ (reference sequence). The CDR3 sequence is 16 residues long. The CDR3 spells CASSLRDASSYNEQFF. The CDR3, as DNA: TGTGCCAGCAGCCTAAGGGACGCCAGCTCCTACAATGAGCAGTTCTTC.

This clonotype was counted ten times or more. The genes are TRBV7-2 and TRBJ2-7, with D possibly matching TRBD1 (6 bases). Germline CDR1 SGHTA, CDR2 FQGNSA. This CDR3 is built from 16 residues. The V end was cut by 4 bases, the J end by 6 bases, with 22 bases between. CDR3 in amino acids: CASSSGRGRGIGEQYF. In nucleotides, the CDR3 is TGTGCCAGCAGCTCGGGTCGGGGCAGGGGCATTGGCGAGCAGTACTTC. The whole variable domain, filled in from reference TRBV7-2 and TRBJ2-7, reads GAGVSQSPSNKVTEKGKDVELRCDPISGHTALYWYRQSLGQGLEFLIYFQGNSAPDKSGLPSDRFSAERTGGSVSTLTIQRTQQEDSAVYLCASSSGRGRGIGEQYFGPGTRLTVT.

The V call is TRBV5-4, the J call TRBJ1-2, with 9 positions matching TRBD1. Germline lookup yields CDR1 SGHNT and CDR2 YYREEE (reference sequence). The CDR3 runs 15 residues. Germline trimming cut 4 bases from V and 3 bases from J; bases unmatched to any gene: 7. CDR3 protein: CASSPWDREDYGYTF. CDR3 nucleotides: TGTGCCAGCAGCCCGTGGGACAGGGAAGACTATGGCTACACCTTC.